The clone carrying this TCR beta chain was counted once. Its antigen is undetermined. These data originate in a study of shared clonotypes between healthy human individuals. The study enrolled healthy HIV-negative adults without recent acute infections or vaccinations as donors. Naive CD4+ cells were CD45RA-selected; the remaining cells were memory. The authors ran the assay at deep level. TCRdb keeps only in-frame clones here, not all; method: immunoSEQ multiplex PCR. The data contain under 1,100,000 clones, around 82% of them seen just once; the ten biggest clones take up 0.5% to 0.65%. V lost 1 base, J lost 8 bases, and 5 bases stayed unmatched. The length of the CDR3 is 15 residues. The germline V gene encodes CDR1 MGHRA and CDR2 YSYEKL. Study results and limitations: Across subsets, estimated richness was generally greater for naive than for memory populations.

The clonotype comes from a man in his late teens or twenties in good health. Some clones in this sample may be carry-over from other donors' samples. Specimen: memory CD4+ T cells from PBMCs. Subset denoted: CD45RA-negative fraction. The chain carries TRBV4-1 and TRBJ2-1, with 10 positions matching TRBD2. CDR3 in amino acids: CASSQVLAGAYEQFF. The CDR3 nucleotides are TGCGCCAGCAGCCAAGTGCTAGCGGGAGCCTATGAGCAGTTCTTC.